A selection of T cell receptor beta chains follows, all from one sample in a study of cytomegalovirus exposure and HLA in healthy donors. Some clones are missing from TCRdb's copy, which holds only in-frame ones; the method was immunoSEQ multiplex PCR. The table shows about 180,000 clones, with 70% to 85% occurring only once. Source material: PBMCs. These receptors were taken from a human donor in good health. CDR3s leave out the opening cysteine and the closing phenylalanine or tryptophan. Fields, in order: V gene, J gene, CDR3 protein.

TRBV4-1	TRBJ2-7	ASSQDSRDTAYEQY
TRBV5-4	TRBJ2-1	ASSLGDWYNEQF
TRBV19	TRBJ1-2	ASSISPQDYGYT
TRBV6-5	TRBJ1-6	ASRSNSPLH
TRBV6-6	TRBJ2-7	ASILTGSSYEQY
TRBV19	TRBJ2-1	ASSPLAELYNEQF
TRBV9	TRBJ1-1	ASSPQGYEAF
TRBV7-7	TRBJ2-7	ASSLDWSYEQY
TRBV7-9	TRBJ1-4	ASTRRGPEKLF
TRBV6-5	TRBJ1-2	ASNRDSTGVYGYP
TRBV9	TRBJ2-2	ASSVGLGTSNTGELF
TRBV6-1	TRBJ2-5	ASSVGLVAVQETQY
TRBV6-5	TRBJ1-2	ASRPGTDYGYT
TRBV10-2	TRBJ1-1	ASTGTLNTEAF
TRBV19	TRBJ1-1	ASSSSAGVNTEAF
TRBV6-1	TRBJ1-5	ASSLDRDNQPQH
TRBV2	TRBJ1-1	ASSGGTGGGTPF
TRBV5-5	TRBJ2-7	ASSSADIAYEQY
TRBV7-9	TRBJ1-1	ASAGSPPEAF
TRBV19	TRBJ2-2	ASSRGGHLNTGELF
TRBV7-6	TRBJ1-2	ASSAGQGNYGYT
TRBV7-8	TRBJ2-7	ASSSRDSYYEQY